This T cell receptor (beta chain) was recovered during a study of blood T cell repertoires in COVID-19 (dated by TCRdb to the early 2020s). Background for the entire study: Collaborator samples came from the United States, Italy and Spain and covered acute and convalescent phases of COVID-19. The material from the prospective study consisted of cDNA or gDNA derived from T cells, B-cell-depleted T cells, or PBMCs. Subjects who had been exposed to COVID-19, were actively infected with it, or had recovered from it provided the deeply sampled blood TCRbeta repertoires that made up the dataset. HLA class I and class II types, where available, came from metadata supplied by the sample provider rather than from assay-based typing. A de-identified subject ID, COVID-19 status, age in years and sex were almost always included in the sample metadata. The repertoires were made available in a free public database intended to serve as a resource for research on the immune response to SARS-CoV-2. Samples came from the ongoing ImmuneRACE study (first 160 participants) plus 1,254 subjects from 6 global collaborators.

The immunoSEQ Assay, a bias-controlled multiplex PCR, was used to amplify TCRbeta CDR3 regions from genomic DNA. The study's processing was this. The number of nucleated cells in each sample was estimated from the amplification of reference gene primers within the assay. Sequence reads were collapsed and filtered to measure the absolute abundance of every unique TCRbeta CDR3 rearrangement. For each sample, productive Simpson clonality was calculated by taking the square root of Simpson's diversity index across productive rearrangements. This is the immuneACCESS table as TCRdb keeps it, with only in-frame sequences that have V and J called. A part of the clones is gone; compared with another copy, unresolved V genes explain less than half, and the rest is unexplained. V and J calls and clone size follow that table, whereas D and trimming were derived from the DNA. This sample is represented by 120,000 to 150,000 clones; roughly 81% of them were singletons. The ten biggest clones cover approximately 2.5% of the sample.

Including cysteine and phenylalanine, the CDR3 has 16 amino acids. The CDR3 DNA has 48 bases and is translated from base 1. The germline V gene encodes CDR1 LNHDA and CDR2 SQIVND (reference sequence). V is shortened by 5 bases, J by 0 bases, and the region joining them spans 15 bases. Whole blood was collected in K2EDTA tubes by collaborating institutions according to the institutions' own protocols. For TCRbeta analysis, collaborators shipped samples in one of three forms: frozen whole blood, isolated PBMCs, or DNA extracted from either of those sample types. A word on this clone: Its specific antigen is unknown. No much larger clone exists at a distance of one base, and base qualities are not known.

The paper as a whole reports these results and caveats: Clinical and demographic metadata were provided uncurated, with the amount varying by source and participant.

Recombination linked TRBV19 to TRBJ2-3; 5 matching bases give a weak D call of TRBD2. The material sequenced was peripheral blood. The source is a human donor with acute or convalescent COVID-19. The donor label of this sample is uncertain. The CDR3 region reads CASSPRAAESTDTQYF. The bases read TGTGCCAGTAGTCCTCGAGCAGCGGAAAGCACAGATACGCAGTATTTT.